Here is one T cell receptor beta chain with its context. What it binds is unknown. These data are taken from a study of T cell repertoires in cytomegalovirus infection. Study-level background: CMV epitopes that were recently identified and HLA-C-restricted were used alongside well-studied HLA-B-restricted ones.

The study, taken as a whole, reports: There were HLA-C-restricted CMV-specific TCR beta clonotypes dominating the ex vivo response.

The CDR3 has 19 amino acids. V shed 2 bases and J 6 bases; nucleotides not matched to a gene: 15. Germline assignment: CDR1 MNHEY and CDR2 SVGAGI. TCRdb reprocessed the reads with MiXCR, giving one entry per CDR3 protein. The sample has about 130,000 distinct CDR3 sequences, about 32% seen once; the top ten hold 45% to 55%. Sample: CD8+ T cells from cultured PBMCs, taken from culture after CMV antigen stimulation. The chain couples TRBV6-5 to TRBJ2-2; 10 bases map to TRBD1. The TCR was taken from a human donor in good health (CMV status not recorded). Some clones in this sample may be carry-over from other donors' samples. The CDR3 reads CASSYGWGQGIEVAGELFF. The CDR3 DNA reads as TGTGCCAGCAGTTACGGGTGGGGACAGGGGATTGAGGTGGCCGGGGAGCTGTTTTTT.